Described below is a single TCR beta chain sequence and its context. Antigen unknown. The CDR3 is made up of 16 amino acids. Germline V gene lookup returns CDR1 MGHRA and CDR2 YSYEKL. V dropped 6 bases and J dropped 6 bases, with 20 bases sitting between them. Only in-frame clones appear in the TCRdb table, and some are missing; sequencing was by immunoSEQ multiplex PCR. The profile covers roughly 77,000 clones, with 85% to 95% appearing a single time and nearly 0.7% taken by the ten largest. The data originate from a study of cytomegalovirus exposure and HLA in healthy donors. Study-wide context: The same platform used for the 666 first-cohort repertoires was also used for the 95 to 150 validation repertoires, as a later analysis reported. General study points: One later analysis, an examination of the 100 to 150 validation repertoires, found that first-cohort TCR clusters tended to co-occur in them.

V gene TRBV4-1 combines with J gene TRBJ1-4; the D gene is possibly TRBD1 (5 bases). This TCR was recovered from a woman younger than 30 in good health and CMV-seronegative. Sequencing input: PBMCs. CDR3 nucleotide sequence: TGCGCCAGCAGACCCCTCGACAGCCGGCTTGATGAAAAACTGTTTTTT. This translates into CASRPLDSRLDEKLFF.